This T cell receptor (beta chain) was retrieved from a study of blood T cells in healthy people across ages. This clonotype was recorded only once. Approximately 10 milliliters was the volume of peripheral blood drawn from each donor. A minimum of 7 million PBMCs was isolated per sample. A second PCR, run for roughly 7 to 12 cycles, used a sample-barcoded 5' primer plus a J-beta primer mix. The authors tagged each cDNA molecule using a template-switch adaptor with 12 random nucleotides. TCRdb ran MiXCR on the 5' RACE reads and lists one entry per CDR3 protein. The data show around 1,500,000 distinct CDR3 sequences, with approximately 40% seen just once and roughly 7.9% held by the top ten. CDR3 length equals 14 residues. The V gene's germline CDR1 is SGHAT and CDR2 FQNNGV.

Source material: blood. The chain couples TRBV11-2 to TRBJ2-5, with TRBD1 as a possible D gene (5 bases). The DNA end favors TRBJ2-7, so the J call may be wrong. This clonotype was sampled from a woman in her late teens or twenties in good health. The CDR3 sequence is CASSVAQVTYEQYF. The CDR3 nucleotides are TGTGCCAGCAGCGTAGCACAGGTTACCTACGAGCAGTACTTC.